This T cell receptor beta chain was observed in a study of low-dose radiotherapy and immunotherapy resistance in tumors. TRAV- and TRBV-specific primers, spanning alpha and beta chains, primed first-strand cDNA. The authors amplified TCRs for 20 to 25 PCR cycles with a constant-region primer and a V-primer adapter. TCRdb called the reads again in MiXCR, with one record for every CDR3 protein. This table holds approximately 84,000 distinct CDR3 sequences, about 17% found once. The time point was: after trial treatment. Treatment in this sample: LDRT plus nivolumab, ipilimumab, low-dose cyclophosphamide and aspirin (RACIN trial). The germline V gene has CDR1 LGHDT and CDR2 YNNKEL (reference sequence). The CDR3 length is 14 residues. The ends were cut back, 1 base at V and 1 base at J, with 7 bases in the middle. In this sample, this clonotype turned up many times.

The V call is TRBV3-1, the J call TRBJ1-1; tentative D call: TRBD1 (5 bases). The TCR comes from a male donor with prostate cancer. Source: PBMCs, taken after low-dose radiotherapy plus immunotherapy. The CDR3 spells CASSQGRANTEAFF. CDR3 bases: TGTGCCAGCAGCCAAGGCAGGGCGAACACTGAAGCTTTCTTT.